These T cell receptor beta chains were read from a single sample in a study of shared clonotypes between healthy human individuals. Clones were read by immunoSEQ multiplex PCR, and TCRdb kept only the in-frame ones, dropping some. The data show about 1,500,000 clones, 95% to 97% seen once. Source material: naive CD4+ T cells sorted from blood. These receptors were taken from a man aged 25 to 40 in good health. CDR3s include the opening cysteine and the closing phenylalanine or tryptophan. The D gene is left open where the match is weak. Clone size is shown for a subset of rows, as once, few, many or a class of expanded clone.

14	TRBV4-2	TRBJ2-3	NA	NA	CASSQDQSTDTQYF	TGTGCCAGCAGCCAAGATCAAAGCACAGATACGCAGTATTTT
12	TRBV29-1	TRBJ1-1	TRBD1	few	CSVGTANTEAFF	TGCAGCGTCGGGACAGCGAACACTGAAGCTTTCTTT
11	TRBV6-6	TRBJ1-5	NA	NA	CASSPGQPQHF	TGTGCCAGCAGCCCCGGTCAGCCCCAGCATTTT
16	TRBV28	TRBJ1-1	TRBD1	NA	CASRSEAGQGNTEAFF	TGTGCCAGCAGATCTGAGGCAGGACAGGGGAACACTGAAGCTTTCTTT
14	TRBV13	TRBJ2-1	TRBD2	NA	CASSSGTIDDEQFF	TGTGCCAGCAGCTCCGGGACTATTGACGATGAGCAGTTCTTC
16	TRBV9	TRBJ2-5	TRBD1	NA	CASSVGGQGARETQYF	TGTGCCAGCAGCGTAGGGGGACAGGGGGCGCGGGAGACCCAGTACTTC
13	TRBV6-1	TRBJ1-4	NA	NA	CASVKAGPGELFF	TGTGCCAGCGTAAAGGCAGGGCCCGGGGAACTGTTTTTT
17	TRBV5-1	TRBJ2-1	TRBD2	NA	CASSFVAGESPYNEQFF	TGCGCCAGCAGCTTCGTAGCGGGAGAGAGCCCCTACAATGAGCAGTTCTTC
15	TRBV5-1	TRBJ2-7	NA	NA	CASTFSAGAPYEQYF	TGCGCCAGCACCTTTTCGGCAGGGGCCCCCTACGAGCAGTACTTC
14	TRBV29-1	TRBJ2-3	NA	NA	CSVERRTSTDTQYF	TGCAGCGTTGAGCGGAGAACTAGCACAGATACGCAGTATTTT
13	TRBV5-1	TRBJ2-1	TRBD2	NA	CASSSNRGGEQFF	TGCGCCAGCAGCTCGAACCGGGGGGGTGAGCAGTTCTTC
15	TRBV30	TRBJ1-1	NA	NA	CAWSVRFTAGTEAFF	TGTGCCTGGAGTGTACGGTTCACAGCGGGCACTGAAGCTTTCTTT
13	TRBV6-1	TRBJ2-7	NA	NA	CASRLGMIYEQYF	TGTGCCAGCAGACTAGGCATGATTTACGAGCAGTACTTC
15	TRBV6-1	TRBJ2-7	NA	NA	CASMVGFMGSYEQYF	TGTGCCAGCATGGTTGGTTTTATGGGATCCTACGAGCAGTACTTC
17	TRBV18	TRBJ1-2	TRBD1	NA	CASSPLQGFGANYGYTF	TGTGCCAGCTCACCGTTACAGGGGTTTGGTGCTAACTATGGCTACACCTTC
19	TRBV7-9	TRBJ2-1	TRBD2	NA	CASSRRGRPTSGRYDEQFF	TGTGCCAGCAGTCGACGAGGGAGACCGACTAGCGGGAGATATGATGAGCAGTTCTTC
15	TRBV27	TRBJ2-7	TRBD2	NA	CASSLQLAGVYEQYF	TGTGCCAGCAGTCTCCAACTAGCGGGAGTGTACGAGCAGTACTTC
18	TRBV19	TRBJ2-1	TRBD2	NA	CASTGLAGGPGGFAEQFF	TGTGCCAGTACAGGACTAGCGGGAGGGCCGGGGGGGTTTGCTGAGCAGTTCTTC
16	TRBV4-1	TRBJ2-3	NA	NA	CASSLRLVRGTDTQYF	TGCGCCAGCAGCCTCCGACTAGTTCGGGGCACAGATACGCAGTATTTT
14	TRBV11-3	TRBJ2-3	NA	NA	CASSQGGAADTQYF	TGTGCCAGCAGCCAAGGGGGAGCTGCAGATACGCAGTATTTT
15	TRBV28	TRBJ2-5	NA	NA	CASSLKRQFLETQYF	TGTGCCAGCAGTTTGAAGAGACAGTTTCTGGAGACCCAGTACTTC
14	TRBV19	TRBJ1-5	TRBD1	NA	CASSTGTGPQPQHF	TGTGCCAGTAGTACCGGGACAGGGCCTCAGCCCCAGCATTTT
11	TRBV30	TRBJ1-2	NA	NA	CAWAYGYGYTF	TGTGCCTGGGCTTATGGGTATGGCTACACCTTC
14	TRBV6-4	TRBJ2-3	NA	NA	CASSDIGGTDTQYF	TGTGCCAGCAGTGACATCGGGGGCACAGATACGCAGTATTTT
13	TRBV6-1	TRBJ2-3	NA	once	CASSERGPDTQYF	TGTGCCAGCAGTGAACGGGGGCCAGATACGCAGTATTTT
14	TRBV7-9	TRBJ2-7	NA	NA	CASSLGPTSYEQYF	TGTGCCAGCAGCTTGGGGCCTACCTCCTACGAGCAGTACTTC
15	TRBV11-2	TRBJ2-6	NA	NA	CASSLSPGDANVLTF	TGTGCCAGCAGCTTGTCGCCGGGGGACGCCAACGTCCTGACTTTC
15	TRBV5-4	TRBJ2-3	NA	NA	CASSHRDPRTDTQYF	TGTGCCAGCAGCCACCGGGACCCCCGCACAGATACGCAGTATTTT
15	TRBV9	TRBJ1-4	TRBD1	NA	CASSPRGMANEKLFF	TGTGCCAGCAGCCCCAGGGGGATGGCTAATGAAAAACTGTTTTTT